This TCR beta chain was identified during a study of T cells after yellow fever vaccination. Study conclusions and caveats: A large majority of primary-vaccination clones showed up again after the booster (around 95% CD4, around 88% CD8). A small share of clonotypes appeared in both CD4 and CD8 compartments.

In making TCR cDNA, 5'RACE template switching added a universal primer site and UMIs to it. Via MiXCR, TCRdb re-called the 5' RACE reads, giving one row per CDR3 protein. There are a few hundred thousand distinct CDR3 sequences in the sample; roughly 6.1% occur only once, and around 16% lies in the top ten. This CDR3 has 14 amino acids. Germline values: CDR1 SGHTA, CDR2 FQGNSA. V was pared by 6 bases and J by 8 bases, with 17 bases between. This clonotype has ten or more counts. Its antigen is still unknown. The chain has TRBV7-2 and TRBJ2-1; tentative D call: TRBD2 (6 bases). The source of this sequence is a young man who received the YFV17D yellow fever vaccine. This sample comprised PBMCs, obtained 5 days after the yellow fever booster vaccination. CDR3 DNA: TGTGCCAGCAGGGGGACTTTCCCCGTCTATGAGCAGTTCTTC. Its protein is CASRGTFPVYEQFF.